The next 20 T cell receptor beta chains were all read from a single sample in a study of patients and donors after allogeneic stem cell transplantation. Each CDR3 protein is one row after TCRdb ran MiXCR on the RT-PCR reads. The sample shows approximately 98,000 distinct CDR3 sequences, less than 45% of them seen only once. Sequenced material: blood, either unsorted or a sorted T cell fraction (not recorded which). These receptors all come from a human donor who was either an allogeneic HSCT recipient or a stem cell or donor lymphocyte infusion donor (not recorded which). It is not recorded whose cells these are; they may come from a transplant donor.

This clonotype has a handful of counts. The V call is TRBV27, the J call TRBJ2-3; D is undetermined. The CDR3 covers 14 residues. Between the trimmed V and J ends, which lost 2 bases and 2 bases, there was a span of 8 bases. CDR1 and CDR2 (germline): MNHEY, SMNVEV (reference sequence). The CDR3 sequence: CASSLAVSTDTQYF. DNA for the CDR3: TGTGCCAGCAGTTTAGCCGTATCCACAGATACGCAGTATTTT.

A few counts support this clonotype. The chain uses TRBV5-1 and TRBJ1-5; maybe TRBD1 (5 bases). V lost 1 base, J lost 4 bases, and 9 bases lay in between. The CDR3 has 14 residues. Germline V gene lookup returns CDR1 SGHRS and CDR2 YFSETQ. CDR3 amino acids: CASSLYRGNQPQHF. CDR3 coding DNA: TGCGCCAGCAGCTTGTACCGGGGGAATCAGCCCCAGCATTTT. Full variable domain (rest looked up from reference TRBV5-1 and TRBJ1-5): KAGVTQTPRYLIKTRGQQVTLSCSPISGHRSVSWYQQTPGQGLQFLFEYFSETQRNKGNFPGRFSGRQFSNSRSEMNVSTLELGDSALYLCASSLYRGNQPQHFGDGTRLSIL.

This chain connects TRBV5-6 to TRBJ1-2, with TRBD1 matching over 8 bases. V lost 4 bases to trimming and J lost 6 bases; unmatched junction nucleotides: 20. This CDR3 has 18 amino acids. The germline gives CDR1 SGHDT, CDR2 YYEEEE. CDR3 bases: TGTGCCAGCAGCCCTCACACCCAAGGAAGACAGGGGACGAATGGCTACACCTTC. This translates into CASSPHTQGRQGTNGYTF.

The chain employs TRBV18 and TRBJ2-5; a possible D gene is TRBD2 (5 bases). Germline V CDR1 and CDR2: KGHSH, LQKENI. V was trimmed by 5 bases and J by 1 base, leaving 8 bases between them. The CDR3 runs to 13 residues. CDR3 amino acids: CASSSSLQETQYF. Here the CDR3 DNA reads TGTGCCAGCTCATCTAGCCTCCAAGAGACCCAGTACTTC. Full variable domain (rest looked up from reference TRBV18 and TRBJ2-5): NAGVMQNPRHLVRRRGQEARLRCSPMKGHSHVYWYRQLPEEGLKFMVYLQKENIIDESGMPKERFSAEFPKEGPSILRIQQVVRGDSAAYFCASSSSLQETQYFGPGTRLLVL.

This clonotype showed up just a few times. V gene TRBV29-1 combines with J gene TRBJ2-1; 10 bases are shared with TRBD2. This CDR3 contains 12 residues. V lost 6 bases and J lost 8; bases outside the gene matches: 4. CDR1 is SQVTM, CDR2 ANQGSEA, per germline. The CDR3 nucleotides read TGCAGCGTCGCTAGCGGGAGCTATGAGCAGTTCTTC. Translated: CSVASGSYEQFF.

This chain connects TRBV29-1 to TRBJ1-1; D may be TRBD1 (5 bases). Germline CDR1 is SQVTM and CDR2 is ANQGSEA. The V end lost 4 bases, the J end lost 8 bases, and 8 bases lay between the germline ends. The CDR3 totals 10 residues. The CDR3 DNA sequence: TGCAGCGTTGTTGGGGGGGAAGCTTTCTTT. Translation: CSVVGGEAFF.

This CDR3 is CAIQGSEKLFF. The CDR3 region has the DNA TGTGCCATACAGGGATCCGAAAAACTGTTTTTT. The rearrangement links TRBV28 to TRBJ1-4, with a weak D call TRBD1 (6 bases). The germline V gene encodes CDR1 MDHEN and CDR2 SYDVKM. The ends were cut back, 10 bases at V and 8 bases at J, with 11 bases in the middle. This CDR3 is built from 11 residues.

This clonotype was picked up a small number of times. The chain recombines TRBV10-3 with TRBJ2-3; TRBD2 matches 13 bases. V was pared by 2 bases and J by 4 bases, with 3 bases of the junction left unmatched. There are 16 residues in the CDR3. Germline V gene lookup returns CDR1 ENHRY and CDR2 SYGVKD. The CDR3 here is CAISEGLAGAADTQYF. CDR3 in DNA: TGTGCCATCAGTGAGGGACTAGCGGGAGCGGCAGATACGCAGTATTTT.

The chain couples TRBV5-1 to TRBJ1-1; D unresolved. CDR3 size: 17 residues. Per germline, CDR1 SGHRS and CDR2 YFSETQ. Between the trimmed V and J ends, which lost 6 bases and 4 bases, there was a span of 25 bases. CDR3 protein: CASNRTHFGVGGTEAFF. The CDR3 bases are TGCGCCAGCAATAGAACCCACTTTGGTGTCGGTGGCACTGAAGCTTTCTTT.

The chain combines TRBV29-1 with TRBJ2-7, with 7 bases lining up with TRBD1. CDR3 length: 13 residues. CDR1 is SQVTM and CDR2 is ANQGSEA in the germline V gene. Trimming took 6 bases from V and 0 from J; bases not matched to a gene: 5. The DNA of the CDR3 is TGCAGCGTGACGGGACAGAGCTCCTACGAGCAGTACTTC. Its translation is CSVTGQSSYEQYF.

V and J are TRBV5-6 and TRBJ2-1; D remains ambiguous. This CDR3 has 11 amino acids. With 2 bases removed from V and 9 bases from J, the gap between germline ends came to 6 bases. The germline gives CDR1 SGHDT, CDR2 YYEEEE. The CDR3 DNA follows: TGTGCCAGCAGCTTTAATAGTGAGCAGTTCTTC. Translated: CASSFNSEQFF.

This chain joins TRBV20-1 and TRBJ2-7; D gene unclear. V shed 2 bases and J shed 8 bases, with 10 bases lying between them. The CDR3 spans 11 residues. The germline CDR1 and CDR2 sequences are DFQATT and SNEGSKA (reference sequence). The chain's CDR3 is CSARRESKQYF. CDR3 DNA sequence: TGCAGTGCTAGAAGAGAGTCCAAGCAGTACTTC.

The rearrangement uses TRBV11-2 and TRBJ2-2; D call uncertain. Germline V gene data show CDR1 as SGHAT and CDR2 as FQNNGV. CDR3 size: 15 residues. Trimming cost V 1 base and J 4 bases, with 10 bases left between them. CDR3 sequence reads: CASSLGVRGTGELFF. CDR3 sequence (DNA): TGTGCCAGCAGCTTAGGGGTCAGAGGCACCGGGGAGCTGTTTTTT.

This clonotype has a handful of counts. The V gene is TRBV6-5, the J gene TRBJ2-3; no clear D gene. Germline V lookup: CDR1 MNHEY, CDR2 SVGAGI. CDR3 length equals 13 residues. V was pared by 5 bases and J by 6 bases, with 12 bases between. The CDR3, as DNA: TGTGCCAGCAGTATTCTCATGTCGGATACGCAGTATTTT. Its translation: CASSILMSDTQYF.

This clonotype has just a few counts. V gene TRBV15 combines with J gene TRBJ1-1, with TRBD1 as a possible D gene (6 bases). Trimming stripped 4 bases from V and 0 bases from J, with 12 bases between. The CDR3 consists of 15 residues. Germline-derived CDR1 and CDR2 are LNHNV and YYDKDF (reference sequence). CDR3 amino acids: CATSKGGSMNTEAFF. CDR3 DNA: TGTGCCACCAGCAAGGGGGGAAGTATGAACACTGAAGCTTTCTTT.

This chain joins TRBV5-1 and TRBJ2-1, with 10 bases identical to TRBD1. The CDR3 spans 17 residues. Germline V gene sequence: CDR1 SGHRS, CDR2 YFSETQ. With V trimmed by 2 bases and J by 2 bases, 7 bases remained unmatched. The CDR3, as DNA: TGCGCCAGCAGCTTCCCTCCGGGACAGGGGCCCTACAATGAGCAGTTCTTC. This sequence encodes CASSFPPGQGPYNEQFF.

This chain joins TRBV25-1 and TRBJ1-6, with a tentative D call TRBD1 (5 bases). The CDR3 sequence is 15 residues long. Germline loops: CDR1 MGHDK, CDR2 SYGVNS. V lost 4 bases and J lost 9, with 16 bases in between. The CDR3 region has the DNA TGTGCCAGCAGTGCTCGGGACTATGGATTTTCACCCCTCCACTTT. It specifies CASSARDYGFSPLHF.

This clonotype was observed a few times. The rearrangement uses TRBV21-1 and TRBJ2-7. TRBV21-1 is labeled a pseudogene. The CDR3 totals 12 residues. DNA of the CDR3: TGTGCCAGCAGCAAAGAAGGCTACGAGCAGTACTTC. Protein: CASSKEGYEQYF.

This clonotype was picked up a small number of times. This chain links TRBV10-3 with TRBJ1-3; D uncertain. Germline CDR1 is ENHRY and CDR2 is SYGVKD. V was cut by 6 bases and J by 0 bases, with 6 bases left in between. The CDR3 totals 13 residues. In nucleotides, the CDR3 is TGTGCCATCAGCTTGGGCTCTGGAAACACCATATATTTT. Residues: CAISLGSGNTIYF.

The V call is TRBV7-9, the J call TRBJ2-1; D is uncertain. Looked up from germline, CDR1 is SEHNR and CDR2 is FQNEAQ (reference sequence). The V end lost 5 bases, the J end lost 8 bases, and 16 bases lay between the germline ends. The CDR3 runs to 14 residues. The DNA for the CDR3 is TGTGCCAGCAGCCCGCCCCCTCGGCCCTATGAGCAGTTCTTC. Amino acid sequence: CASSPPPRPYEQFF.